The 19 T cell receptor beta chains presented below share a single source sample, sequenced in a study of blood T cell repertoires in COVID-19. Assay used: immunoSEQ multiplex PCR; TCRdb lists only in-frame clones, some missing. The sample holds about 49,000 clones, 84% seen once. Sequenced input: peripheral blood. These receptors all stem from a man in his fifties with acute or convalescent COVID-19.

This chain joins TRBV6-6 and TRBJ1-1; a possible D gene is TRBD1 (5 bases). The germline V and J ends were trimmed by 2 bases and 0 bases, with 7 bases remaining between them. CDR1 is MNHNY and CDR2 is SVGAGI in the germline V gene (reference sequence). The CDR3 is made up of 14 amino acids. Here the CDR3 DNA reads TGTGCCAGCAGTTACGGGGGGATGAACACTGAAGCTTTCTTT. It yields the protein CASSYGGMNTEAFF.

The chain links TRBV11-3 to TRBJ2-5, with D uncertain. Germline V gives CDR1 SGHNT, CDR2 YENEEA. The germline V and J ends were trimmed by 5 bases and 0 bases, with 4 bases remaining between them. CDR3 length: 12 amino acids. The CDR3 bases are TGTGCCAGCAGCCAGGACCAAGAGACCCAGTACTTC. It encodes CASSQDQETQYF.

V gene TRBV11-2 combines with J gene TRBJ1-2, with D maybe TRBD1 (5 bases). CDR1 and CDR2 (germline): SGHAT, FQNNGV. The V gene lost 4 bases and the J gene lost 8 bases, with 23 bases spanning the gap. The CDR3 totals 16 residues. The CDR3 nucleotides are TGTGCCAGCAGCTGGGGGGGACGAGGCCTCCGGAAAGGCTACACCTTC. This translates into CASSWGGRGLRKGYTF.

The CDR3 sequence is CASSPQGFMSPLHF. The CDR3 bases are TGTGCCAGCAGCCCCCAGGGCTTCATGTCACCCCTCCACTTT. The chain joins TRBV6-5 to TRBJ1-6, with D maybe TRBD1 (5 bases). The CDR3 has 14 residues. Deletions cut 6 bases from V and 10 bases from J, with 16 bases between. The germline V gene has CDR1 MNHEY and CDR2 SVGAGI.

The V call is TRBV7-6, the J call TRBJ1-3, with TRBD1 identical over 10 bases. The junction had 9 bases not matched to a gene; V was cut back by 1 base and J by 3 bases. The CDR3 runs 18 residues. From germline, CDR1 is SGHVS and CDR2 FNYEAQ. The CDR3 spells CASSLGPRQGASGNTIYF. CDR3 bases: TGTGCCAGCAGCTTAGGGCCCAGACAGGGGGCGAGTGGAAACACCATATATTTT.

The chain recombines TRBV4-1 with TRBJ2-2; 7 bases align to TRBD2. Per germline, CDR1 MGHRA and CDR2 YSYEKL. The CDR3 length is 16 residues. V lost 6 bases and J lost 2; bases outside the gene matches: 9. The CDR3 loop is CASRLRAGLNTGELFF. For the CDR3, the DNA is TGCGCCAGCAGACTTAGAGCGGGATTAAACACCGGGGAGCTGTTTTTT.

By share, this clone counts as medium-sized. The chain uses TRBV21-1 and TRBJ2-2; the table's TRBD2 call for D was not verified on the DNA. TRBV21-1 is deemed a pseudogene. CDR3 length: 15 residues. The CDR3 loop is CASSKRQPETGELFF. The CDR3 DNA sequence: TGTGCCAGCAGCAAAAGGCAGCCGGAGACCGGGGAGCTGTTTTTT.

The CDR3 here is CASSSDRGQVEQYF. CDR3 nucleotide sequence: TGTGCCAGCAGCTCGGACAGGGGGCAGGTCGAGCAGTACTTC. This chain uses TRBV7-2 with TRBJ2-7; 11 bases line up with TRBD1. This CDR3 is built from 14 residues. CDR1 and CDR2 (germline): SGHTA, FQGNSA. V was clipped by 4 bases and J by 6 bases; unmatched bases: 5.

J is TRBJ1-3 and V is TRBV11-2, with 10 bases that match TRBD1. Germline lookup yields CDR1 SGHAT and CDR2 FQNNGV. This CDR3 contains 15 residues. V shed 4 bases, J shed 4 bases, and the junction held 4 bases outside the gene matches. CDR3 nucleotide sequence: TGTGCCAGCAGCTACAGACAGGGGGCCGGAAACACCATATATTTT. Its translation: CASSYRQGAGNTIYF.

The chain is built from TRBV14 and TRBJ2-3; 10 bases fit TRBD2. The CDR3 runs 15 residues. Trimming at V came to 2 bases and at J to 7 bases, leaving 6 bases not matched to a gene. Germline CDR1 SGHDN, CDR2 FVKESK. The CDR3: CASSQRLAGVNTQYF. CDR3 nucleotide sequence: TGTGCCAGCAGCCAACGCCTAGCGGGAGTAAATACGCAGTATTTT.

This sequence joins TRBV4-2 and TRBJ1-6; D may be TRBD1 (6 bases). The V end was cut by 2 bases, the J end by 5 bases, with 7 bases between. The CDR3 covers 14 residues. Germline V CDR1 and CDR2: LGHNA, YNFKEQ. CDR3 residues: CASSQNRDNSPLHF. The CDR3 nucleotides read TGTGCCAGCAGCCAAAACAGGGATAATTCACCCCTCCACTTT.

This chain connects TRBV19 to TRBJ2-3, with D tentatively TRBD1 (5 bases). Germline V gives CDR1 LNHDA, CDR2 SQIVND (reference sequence). The V end lost 2 bases, the J end lost 8 bases, and 14 bases lay between the germline ends. The CDR3 has 14 amino acids. CDR3 region: CASSILGVESTQYF. The CDR3 bases are TGTGCCAGTAGTATACTAGGGGTGGAAAGTACGCAGTATTTT. The variable domain in full, with the rest retrieved from reference TRBV19 and TRBJ2-3, is DGGITQSPKYLFRKEGQNVTLSCEQNLNHDAMYWYRQDPGQGLRLIYYSQIVNDFQKGDIAEGYSVSREKKESFPLTVTSAQKNPTAFYLCASSILGVESTQYFGPGTRLTVL.

This clone was seen a single time. This chain uses TRBV2 with TRBJ1-4, with a tentative D call TRBD1 (6 bases). V shed 6 bases and J shed 0 bases, with 11 bases lying between them. This CDR3 has 15 residues. CDR1 and CDR2 (germline): SNHLY, FYNNEI. The CDR3 bases are TGTGCCAGCAGGGTCGGGACAACAACTAATGAAAAACTGTTTTTT. Translated, it gives CASRVGTTTNEKLFF.

The chain has TRBV27 and TRBJ2-1, with TRBD1 identical over 7 bases. The J segment lost 10 bases and the V segment lost 2 bases, leaving 2 bases of the junction unmatched. CDR3 length: 12 amino acids. From germline, CDR1 is MNHEY and CDR2 SMNVEV (reference sequence). The CDR3, as DNA: TGTGCCAGCAGTTTAACAGGGGAAGAGCAGTTCTTC. This gives the protein CASSLTGEEQFF.

The V call is TRBV7-6, the J call TRBJ2-7; D is possibly TRBD2 (5 bases). This CDR3 region has 18 residues. V was cut by 5 bases and J by 5 bases, with 28 bases left in between. CDR1 and CDR2 from the germline V gene are SGHVS and FNYEAQ. The CDR3 region has the DNA TGTGCCAGCAGCATCGAGTCCGGACTCTCTATGGTCGGCCACGAGCAGTACTTC. Translated, it gives CASSIESGLSMVGHEQYF.

As DNA, the CDR3 is TGTGCCAGCAGCTGGCGACCGGGACTAGAGACAGATACGCAGTATTTT. Protein sequence: CASSWRPGLETDTQYF. The chain combines TRBV7-8 with TRBJ2-3; 8 bases line up with TRBD2. The CDR3 contains 16 residues. CDR1 is SGHVS, CDR2 FQNEAQ, per germline. V was clipped by 4 bases and J by 3 bases; unmatched bases: 9.

V is TRBV5-1 and J is TRBJ2-3; no reliable D call. Germline-derived CDR1 and CDR2 are SGHRS and YFSETQ. The CDR3 totals 15 residues. V was clipped by 0 bases and J by 3 bases, with 11 bases between them. CDR3 in DNA: TGCGCCAGCAGCTTGGGTAGTCTTCGTACAGATACGCAGTATTTT. This codes for CASSLGSLRTDTQYF. Based on the CDR3 plus reference TRBV5-1 and TRBJ2-3, the full variable domain is KAGVTQTPRYLIKTRGQQVTLSCSPISGHRSVSWYQQTPGQGLQFLFEYFSETQRNKGNFPGRFSGRQFSNSRSEMNVSTLELGDSALYLCASSLGSLRTDTQYFGPGTRLTVL.

The V call is TRBV5-1, the J call TRBJ1-2; tentatively, D is TRBD1 (6 bases). The germline V gene encodes CDR1 SGHRS and CDR2 YFSETQ. Between the trimmed V and J ends, which lost 0 bases and 4 bases, there was a span of 13 bases. The CDR3 has 15 residues. CDR3 in amino acids: CASSLEGGHSYGYTF. The CDR3 region has the DNA TGCGCCAGCAGCTTGGAGGGGGGGCACAGCTATGGCTACACCTTC.

This chain uses TRBV24-1 with TRBJ1-4; TRBD1 is a possible D gene (5 bases). CDR3 length: 14 residues. Germline values: CDR1 KGHDR, CDR2 SFDVKD. Trimming took 6 bases from V and 4 from J, leaving 11 bases between them. CDR3 coding DNA: TGTGCCACCAGTCGACAGAGCTTTAATGAAAAACTGTTTTTT. This encodes CATSRQSFNEKLFF.